Below are 7 T cell receptor beta chains sequenced from a single sample in a study of OX40 agonist ivuxolimab in advanced cancers. Sequencing used immunoSEQ multiplex PCR; TCRdb keeps in-frame clones, though not all of them. The table has 50,000 to 75,000 clones, around 89% seen once. Specimen: CD4+ or CD8+ T cells sorted from blood, collected in a trial of the OX40 agonist ivuxolimab. These receptors were obtained from an adult with an advanced solid tumor such as melanoma, head and neck, liver or kidney cancer.

This clone turned up a few times. The chain uses TRBV4-1 and TRBJ2-3, with D uncertain. V was pared by 3 bases and J by 6 bases, with 13 bases between. CDR1 is MGHRA, CDR2 YSYEKL, per germline. This CDR3 is 14 amino acids long. This CDR3 is CASSQGLGLDTQYF. DNA of the CDR3: TGCGCCAGCAGCCAGGGTCTAGGGTTGGATACGCAGTATTTT.

This chain connects TRBV29-1 to TRBJ2-3; no reliable D call. V was clipped by 1 base and J by 0 bases, with 2 bases between them. This CDR3 has 12 residues. CDR1 is SQVTM and CDR2 is ANQGSEA in the germline V gene. This CDR3 is CSVEGSTDTQYF. CDR3 DNA: TGCAGCGTTGAAGGAAGCACAGATACGCAGTATTTT.

The chain recombines TRBV27 with TRBJ2-2; no definite D call. The length of the CDR3 is 15 residues. Trimming left V 2 bases short and J 0 bases short, with 7 bases between. Germline V CDR1 and CDR2: MNHEY, SMNVEV (reference sequence). The CDR3 sequence is CASSLMDPNTGELFF. CDR3 nucleotides: TGTGCCAGCAGTTTAATGGATCCGAACACCGGGGAGCTGTTTTTT.

The V gene is TRBV9, the J gene TRBJ2-5; a weak D match, TRBD1 (5 bases). The CDR3 spans 15 residues. Trimming took 0 bases from V and 5 from J, leaving 14 bases between them. Germline loops: CDR1 SGDLS, CDR2 YYNGEE. The CDR3 is CASSVEDSVVETQYF. CDR3 nucleotide sequence: TGTGCCAGCAGCGTAGAAGACAGCGTTGTGGAGACCCAGTACTTC.

The chain employs TRBV29-1 and TRBJ2-7; 7 nucleotides align to TRBD2. The CDR3 loop spans 15 amino acids. J was trimmed by 0 bases and V by 4 bases; bases with no gene match: 9. CDR1 and CDR2 from the germline V gene are SQVTM and ANQGSEA. The chain's CDR3 is CSVGGGSGSSYEQYF. DNA for the CDR3: TGCAGCGTTGGGGGGGGAAGCGGTAGCTCCTACGAGCAGTACTTC.

CDR3 sequence: CASSETSGKTDTQYF. CDR3 in DNA: TGTGCCAGCAGCGAAACTAGCGGGAAGACAGATACGCAGTATTTT. The J gene is TRBJ2-3, the V gene TRBV7-2, with TRBD2 matching over 10 bases. The germline gives CDR1 SGHTA, CDR2 FQGNSA. The V segment lost 5 bases and the J segment 3 bases; nucleotides outside the gene matches: 5. The CDR3 contains 15 residues.

The CDR3 nucleotides are TGTGCCAGCAGTTCACAAGAAGGACAGGGGTGGACCGGGGAGCTGTTTTTT. As protein: CASSSQEGQGWTGELFF. The V and J genes are TRBV27 and TRBJ2-2; 9 nucleotides align to TRBD1. Trimming cost V 4 bases and J 5 bases; bases outside gene matches: 11. Per the germline V gene, CDR1 is MNHEY and CDR2 is SMNVEV (reference sequence). The CDR3 totals 17 residues.